This TCR beta chain comes out of a study of response to subunit inactivated influenza vaccine. Whole-study findings and limits: The study's authors posited that every seasonal influenza vaccination enlists few new T cells.

TCRdb recomputed calls from the RT-PCR reads with MiXCR, one row per CDR3 protein. The sample yields some 190,000 distinct CDR3 sequences, under 15% seen once. On this clonotype: Its antigen is undetermined.

J was trimmed by 2 bases and V by 4 bases; bases with no gene match: 15. The CDR3 has 18 residues. Germline CDR1 is SGHDT and CDR2 is YYEEEE. This chain joins TRBV5-6 and TRBJ2-3; 8 bases are a match to TRBD1. The sequence was collected from a man aged 45-65 years who received an inactivated influenza vaccine. This specimen consisted of CD8+ T cells sorted from PBMCs, obtained 4 to 6 days after vaccination. This CDR3 reads CASSPIDRGSELTDTQYF. The CDR3 nucleotides are TGTGCCAGCAGCCCTATCGACAGGGGAAGCGAACTCACAGATACGCAGTATTTT.